These 9 T cell receptor beta chains were all obtained from the same sample, sequenced in a study of T cells in Graves' hyperthyroidism and ophthalmopathy (dated by TCRdb to the late 2010s). The library relied on multiplex PCR. Sequencing was performed on an Illumina HiSeq 2000. The TCR beta CDR3 regions were amplified from RNA transcripts. For the first round of RT-PCR on the TCR CDR3, the HTBI primer set was used together with the Qiagen OneStep RT-PCR kit. Starting from the raw public reads, TCRdb applied fastp trimming at Q25, assembled clones with MiXCR and retained in-frame beta chains. Rows merge per CDR3 protein into single entries with the most common DNA and genes. This sample has around 240,000 distinct CDR3 sequences in its table, and approximately 16% of those were observed once. Of the sample, 25% to 30% falls within the top ten clones. Sequenced: blood. The receptors originated from a woman aged 18-29 years with Graves' ophthalmopathy.

This clonotype was seen repeatedly, ten times or more. The chain recombines TRBV28 with TRBJ1-1; D is undetermined. V lost 8 bases to trimming and J lost 1 base, with 14 bases between them. Germline CDR1 is MDHEN and CDR2 is SYDVKM. The CDR3 is 14 residues long. The CDR3 bases are TGTGCCAGCTTCAAAGCCGGATCGAACACTGAAGCTTTCTTT. It yields the protein CASFKAGSNTEAFF.

This clonotype was seen many times. V usage is TRBV19 and J usage is TRBJ2-7; 7 bases match TRBD1. Germline V gene sequence: CDR1 LNHDA, CDR2 SQIVND (reference sequence). The J segment lost 3 bases and the V segment lost 10 bases, leaving 15 bases of the junction unmatched. This CDR3 spans 15 amino acids. The DNA of the CDR3 is TGTGCCACTGCCGAATTTGGGACAGACATCTACGAGCAGTACTTC. Amino acid sequence: CATAEFGTDIYEQYF.

V gene TRBV3-1 combines with J gene TRBJ1-3; D is uncertain. Trimming removed 3 bases at V and 4 bases at J, with 10 bases between. There are 14 residues in the CDR3. Germline-derived CDR1 and CDR2 are LGHDT and YNNKEL (reference sequence). CDR3 loop: CASSHASKGNTIYF. The CDR3 region has the DNA TGTGCCAGCAGCCACGCCAGCAAAGGAAACACCATATATTTT. Full variable domain (rest looked up from reference TRBV3-1 and TRBJ1-3): DTAVSQTPKYLVTQMGNDKSIKCEQNLGHDTMYWYKQDSKKFLKIMFSYNNKELIINETVPNRFSPKSPDKAHLNLHINSLELGDSAVYFCASSHASKGNTIYFGEGSWLTVV.

This clonotype showed up many times. The chain carries TRBV20-1 and TRBJ1-1; 7 nucleotides agree with TRBD1. In germline, CDR1 is DFQATT, CDR2 SNEGSKA (reference sequence). Trimming cost V 4 bases and J 3 bases; bases outside gene matches: 11. The CDR3 sequence is 15 residues long. CDR3 DNA sequence: TGCAGTGCTACGAGAACCGACAGGGCCGACACTGAAGCTTTCTTT. It is translated as CSATRTDRADTEAFF.

The genes are TRBV18 and TRBJ1-2; TRBD1 matches at 8 bases. There are 14 residues in the CDR3. V shed 4 bases, J shed 9 bases, and the junction held 10 bases outside the gene matches. Germline V gives CDR1 KGHSH, CDR2 LQKENI. The CDR3, as DNA: TGTGCCAGCTCACGGAACAGGGGGAGTATGAGCTACACCTTC. Residues: CASSRNRGSMSYTF.

This clonotype has a count of ten or more. V gene TRBV28 combines with J gene TRBJ2-3; 10 bases are shared with TRBD2. The trim removed 5 bases at V and 1 base at J, leaving 9 bases unmatched. CDR1 MDHEN and CDR2 SYDVKM come from the germline V gene. This CDR3 is built from 17 residues. CDR3 in amino acids: CASSPQLAGVRTDTQYF. As DNA, the CDR3 is TGTGCCAGCAGTCCCCAGCTAGCGGGAGTTCGCACAGATACGCAGTATTTT.

This clonotype was counted at least ten times. The rearrangement links TRBV6-2 or TRBV6-3 to TRBJ1-1; D is ambiguous. The CDR3 totals 13 residues. Germline V CDR1 and CDR2: MNHEY, SVGEGT. V lost 7 bases and J 1 base, leaving 10 bases between the germline ends. CDR3 protein: CASTLEANTEAFF. Here the CDR3 DNA reads TGTGCCAGCACACTAGAAGCGAACACTGAAGCTTTCTTT.

This clonotype was found a few times. A read error may be the cause here, since a much bigger clone is one base away. The chain carries TRBV20-1 and TRBJ1-2; TRBD1 is a possible D gene (5 bases). From germline, CDR1 is DFQATT and CDR2 SNEGSKA (reference sequence). The CDR3 loop spans 12 amino acids. Trimming shortened V by 7 bases and J by 10 bases, and 19 bases separated the two germline ends. The CDR3 sequence: CSVLAGAKDYTF. The CDR3 DNA sequence: TGCAGTGTACTCGCTGGGGCGAAGGACTACACCTTC.

This clonotype has at least ten counts. This rearrangement joins TRBV20-1 to TRBJ1-4, with 8 bases fitting TRBD1. The CDR3 sequence is 14 residues long. Unmatched junction bases numbered 14, after V lost 6 bases and J lost 11 bases. The V gene's germline CDR1 is DFQATT and CDR2 SNEGSKA (reference sequence). The CDR3 loop reads CSARRTGSLWKLFF. CDR3 DNA: TGCAGTGCCCGAAGGACAGGGTCCCTCTGGAAACTGTTTTTT.